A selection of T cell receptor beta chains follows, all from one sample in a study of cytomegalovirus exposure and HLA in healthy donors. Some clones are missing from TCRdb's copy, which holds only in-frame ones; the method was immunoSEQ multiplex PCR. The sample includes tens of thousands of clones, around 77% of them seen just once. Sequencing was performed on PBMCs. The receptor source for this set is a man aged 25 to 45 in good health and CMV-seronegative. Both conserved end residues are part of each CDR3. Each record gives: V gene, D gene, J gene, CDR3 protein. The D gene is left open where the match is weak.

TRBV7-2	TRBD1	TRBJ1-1	CASSKQGSLNTEAFF
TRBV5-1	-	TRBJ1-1	CASSVVQGVDTEAFF
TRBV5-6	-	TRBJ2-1	CASSLVSRDNNEQFF
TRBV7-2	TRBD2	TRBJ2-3	CASSRGADTQYF
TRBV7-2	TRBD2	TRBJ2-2	CASSLYGGVRTGELFF
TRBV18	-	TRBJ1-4	CASSPYQDSGNEKLFF
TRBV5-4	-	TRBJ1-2	CASSQGVGLFPYGYTF
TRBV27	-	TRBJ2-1	CASSFGGVYNEQFF
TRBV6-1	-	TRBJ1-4	CASSDHMATNEKLFF
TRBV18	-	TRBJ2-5	CASSPRAQYQETQYF
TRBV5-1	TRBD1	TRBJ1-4	CASSLGPTGDGEKLFF
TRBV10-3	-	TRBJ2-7	CAIRQGPSYEQYF
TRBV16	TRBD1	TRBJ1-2	CASSQLAGGNYGYTF
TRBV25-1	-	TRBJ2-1	CASSVAKDEQFF
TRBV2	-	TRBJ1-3	CASSYTGTSGNTIYF
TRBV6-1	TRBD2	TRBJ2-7	CASSEGGTSGTYEQYF
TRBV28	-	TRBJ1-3	CASTLGAISGNTIYF
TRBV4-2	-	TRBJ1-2	CASSHGGGGAFLGYTF
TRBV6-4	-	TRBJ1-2	CASSAFLSGLPSYGYTF
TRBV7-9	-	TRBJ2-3	CASGQADTQYF
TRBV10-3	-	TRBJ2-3	CAIRGSTDTQYF
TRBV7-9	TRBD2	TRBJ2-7	CASRAGGLEQYF
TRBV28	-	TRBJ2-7	CASSTPEYRSEQYF
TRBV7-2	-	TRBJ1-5	CASSLEPGIQPQHF
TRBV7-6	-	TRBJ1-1	CASSLGTGNTEAFF
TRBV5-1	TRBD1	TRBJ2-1	CASKPGQGWYEQFF
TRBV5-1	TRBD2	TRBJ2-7	CASSFLAGGSSYEQYF
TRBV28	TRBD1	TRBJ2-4	CASSLGTGGVNIQYF
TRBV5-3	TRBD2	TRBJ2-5	CARSPPAGGSKETQYF
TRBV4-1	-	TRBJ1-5	CASSQEIRTGWVGSNQPQHF